The 13 T cell receptor beta chains below all came from one sample that was sequenced in a study of Tregs in tolerant kidney transplant recipients. TCRdb's table, derived via immunoSEQ multiplex PCR, lists solely in-frame clones and lacks some. The data contain around 77,000 clones, roughly 98% of them singletons. Sequenced here: CD4+ T cells from blood, sampled before the transplant. The receptors come from a human donor who received a combined kidney and bone marrow transplant.

This clone has just one count. The chain employs TRBV11-3 and TRBJ2-1, with 14 positions matching TRBD2. V shed 5 bases, J shed 9 bases, and the junction held 9 bases outside the gene matches. This CDR3 spans 16 amino acids. CDR1 SGHNT and CDR2 YENEEA come from the germline V gene. The CDR3 bases are TGTGCCAGCAGCACGCGAGGGACTAGCGGGAGCGGTGAGCAGTTCTTC. Translated, it gives CASSTRGTSGSGEQFF.

This chain joins TRBV10-3 and TRBJ2-7, with D perhaps TRBD2 (5 bases). CDR1 is ENHRY and CDR2 is SYGVKD in the germline V gene. Trimming removed 1 base from V and 7 bases from J, with 11 bases in between. This CDR3 has 13 amino acids. The CDR3 region is CAISELREGEQYF. The CDR3 DNA reads TGTGCCATCAGTGAGTTGAGGGAAGGGGAGCAGTACTTC.

V usage is TRBV5-6 and J usage is TRBJ2-5; 10 bases are a match to TRBD1. J was trimmed by 4 bases and V by 4 bases; bases with no gene match: 7. The CDR3 contains 15 residues. CDR1 SGHDT and CDR2 YYEEEE come from the germline V gene. The CDR3 here is CASSKSGTGVETQYF. The CDR3 nucleotides are TGTGCCAGCAGCAAATCCGGGACAGGGGTAGAGACCCAGTACTTC.

The chain links TRBV6-6 to TRBJ2-5; 12 bases agree with TRBD2. The germline V gene encodes CDR1 MNHNY and CDR2 SVGAGI (reference sequence). V was clipped by 6 bases and J by 0 bases; unmatched bases: 5. The CDR3 spans 16 residues. The CDR3 coding sequence is TGTGCCAGCAGCCGAGGACTAGCGGGGAACCAAGAGACCCAGTACTTC. Amino acid sequence: CASSRGLAGNQETQYF.

This clone has only one observation. The chain joins TRBV18 to TRBJ1-3; D is ambiguous. V gave up 3 bases and J gave up 0 bases, with 15 bases separating them. The CDR3 contains 17 residues. Germline V lookup: CDR1 KGHSH, CDR2 LQKENI. CDR3 amino acids: CASSPGATLYSGNTIYF. The CDR3 DNA is TGTGCCAGCTCACCGGGAGCCACCTTATACTCTGGAAACACCATATATTTT.

The chain combines TRBV5-4 with TRBJ2-3, with D possibly matching TRBD2 (6 bases). Germline V CDR1 and CDR2: SGHNT, YYREEE (reference sequence). This CDR3 has 16 residues. Trimming took off 2 bases at V and 4 bases at J, with 17 bases between the two ends. The CDR3, as DNA: TGTGCCAGCAGCTTCAGACTAGTAAAATCAGCAGATACGCAGTATTTT. This codes for CASSFRLVKSADTQYF.

The chain joins TRBV7-2 to TRBJ2-7; 7 bases fit TRBD1. Germline V gene lookup returns CDR1 SGHTA and CDR2 FQGNSA. V gave up 1 base and J gave up 3 bases; unmatched junction bases: 9. The CDR3 runs 16 residues. The CDR3: CASSLGGGQVGYEQYF. CDR3 bases: TGTGCCAGCAGCTTAGGGGGCGGACAGGTGGGCTACGAGCAGTACTTC.

The rearrangement joins TRBV7-3 to TRBJ2-2; 8 positions agree with TRBD2. Per germline, CDR1 SGHTA and CDR2 FQGTGA. With V trimmed by 1 base and J by 0 bases, 7 bases remained unmatched. The CDR3 loop spans 18 amino acids. The DNA of the CDR3 is TGTGCCAGCAGCTTAATTGCGGGAGGAAACGCGAACACCGGGGAGCTGTTTTTT. Protein product: CASSLIAGGNANTGELFF.

This chain links TRBV2 with TRBJ2-7; tentatively, D is TRBD2 (7 bases). The V and J ends lost 8 bases and 2 bases respectively, with 16 bases between them. CDR1 is SNHLY, CDR2 FYNNEI, per germline. The CDR3 loop spans 14 amino acids. Here the CDR3 reads CASEHKGGPYEQYF. The CDR3 DNA reads as TGTGCCAGCGAGCATAAGGGGGGGCCCTACGAGCAGTACTTC. Looking up the rest from reference TRBV2 and TRBJ2-7 gives the full variable domain: EPEVTQTPSHQVTQMGQEVILRCVPISNHLYFYWYRQILGQKVEFLVSFYNNEISEKSEIFDDQFSVERPDGSNFTLKIRSTKLEDSAMYFCASEHKGGPYEQYFGPGTRLTVT.

The V and J genes are TRBV15 and TRBJ2-3; no definite D call. V was trimmed by 0 bases and J by 2 bases, leaving 15 bases between them. This CDR3 contains 17 residues. Germline CDR1 is LNHNV and CDR2 is YYDKDF (reference sequence). CDR3 nucleotide sequence: TGTGCCACCAGCAGAGAGTTGACATTGCCGAACACAGATACGCAGTATTTT. As protein: CATSRELTLPNTDTQYF.

The rearrangement links TRBV15 to TRBJ2-1; TRBD2 agrees at 10 bases. Unmatched junction bases numbered 5, after V lost 2 bases and J lost 4 bases. The CDR3 has 16 amino acids. Per germline, CDR1 LNHNV and CDR2 YYDKDF (reference sequence). This chain's CDR3 is CATSRTPGLAYNEQFF. In DNA form, the CDR3 reads TGTGCCACCAGCAGAACGCCGGGACTAGCGTACAATGAGCAGTTCTTC.

The chain's CDR3 is CASSLAGTSTDTQYF. The CDR3 DNA reads as TGTGCCAGCAGCTTAGCTGGGACTAGCACAGATACGCAGTATTTT. The gene calls are TRBV7-9 and TRBJ2-3; D might be TRBD2 (6 bases). Germline assignment: CDR1 SEHNR and CDR2 FQNEAQ (reference sequence). Trimming cost V 0 bases and J 0 bases, with 7 bases left between them. The CDR3 extends over 15 amino acids.

J is TRBJ2-3 and V is TRBV6-6, with unresolved D. V was cut by 8 bases and J by 2 bases, with 11 bases left in between. Germline CDR1 reads MNHNY; CDR2 reads SVGAGI (reference sequence). The CDR3 runs to 13 residues. The CDR3 DNA follows: TGTGCCAGCCGGAGAAGCAACACAGATACGCAGTATTTT. This translates into CASRRSNTDTQYF.